Following are 16 T cell receptor beta chains from one sample sequenced in a study of T cell responses to AZD1222 COVID-19 vaccine. Sequencing was performed with immunoSEQ multiplex PCR; in TCRdb, only in-frame clones are kept and a portion is missing. The table includes 200,000 to 250,000 clones, 94% detected once. The specimen was peripheral blood, collected 28 days after the second dose of the MenACWY control vaccine. Receptors originate from an adult who received the MenACWY meningococcal vaccine as a control.

This rearrangement joins TRBV2 to TRBJ2-7; possible D gene TRBD1, 6 bases. The CDR3 sequence is 16 residues long. Between the trimmed V and J ends, which lost 6 bases and 0 bases, there was a span of 18 bases. Germline loops: CDR1 SNHLY, CDR2 FYNNEI. The CDR3 spells CASRELLTGVSYEQYF. Here the CDR3 DNA reads TGTGCCAGCAGGGAATTACTGACAGGAGTCTCCTACGAGCAGTACTTC.

The rearrangement uses TRBV7-6 and TRBJ1-5; D might be TRBD1 (5 bases). V lost 1 base and J 7 bases, leaving 8 bases between the germline ends. Germline CDR1 reads SGHVS; CDR2 reads FNYEAQ. CDR3 length equals 13 residues. CDR3 sequence (DNA): TGTGCCAGCAGCTTAGAAAGGGACCAGCCCCAGCATTTT. Encoded protein: CASSLERDQPQHF.

The chain links TRBV15 to TRBJ2-1; the D gene is possibly TRBD1 (6 bases). Trimming cost V 3 bases and J 5 bases, with 14 bases left between them. This CDR3 spans 15 amino acids. Germline CDR1 reads LNHNV; CDR2 reads YYDKDF (reference sequence). The CDR3 nucleotides read TGTGCCACCAGCAGGGAACGACAGGAGGACAATGAGCAGTTCTTC. It codes for CATSRERQEDNEQFF. The whole variable domain, remainder taken from reference TRBV15 and TRBJ2-1, is DAMVIQNPRYQVTQFGKPVTLSCSQTLNHNVMYWYQQKSSQAPKLLFHYYDKDFNNEADTPDNFQSRRPNTSFCFLDIRSPGLGDTAMYLCATSRERQEDNEQFFGPGTRLTVL.

The chain joins TRBV27 to TRBJ2-2; perhaps TRBD1 as D (6 bases). The ends were cut back, 0 bases at V and 6 bases at J, with 11 bases in the middle. CDR3 length equals 15 residues. The V gene's germline CDR1 is MNHEY and CDR2 SMNVEV (reference sequence). The CDR3 sequence: CASSLSLGAPGELFF. The CDR3 nucleotides are TGTGCCAGCAGTTTATCACTGGGGGCGCCCGGGGAGCTGTTTTTT.

The chain carries TRBV6-2 or TRBV6-3 and TRBJ2-1, with no clear D. V lost 6 bases, J lost 5 bases, and 8 bases lay in between. CDR1 is MNHEY and CDR2 is SVGEGT in the germline V gene. This CDR3 is built from 12 residues. The CDR3, as DNA: TGTGCCAGCAGCAACACTCACAATGAGCAGTTCTTC. Translating it yields CASSNTHNEQFF.

The rearrangement uses TRBV7-9 and TRBJ2-3; 7 bases fit TRBD2. The V and J ends lost 4 bases and 7 bases, in that order; junction bases with no gene match: 14. The CDR3 is 16 amino acids. Germline lookup yields CDR1 SEHNR and CDR2 FQNEAQ (reference sequence). This chain's CDR3 is CASSSLREGLSNTQYF. CDR3 bases: TGTGCCAGCAGCTCCCTGCGAGAGGGACTATCCAATACGCAGTATTTT.

In its sample, this clone was seen once. The CDR3: CASGRRGTLSYEQYF. Here the CDR3 DNA reads TGTGCCAGTGGTAGACGCGGGACACTCTCCTACGAGCAGTACTTC. J is TRBJ2-7 and V is TRBV27; tentatively, D is TRBD1 or TRBD2 (6 bases each). The CDR3 runs to 15 residues. Germline-derived CDR1 and CDR2 are MNHEY and SMNVEV (reference sequence). V was cut by 9 bases and J by 0 bases, with 18 bases left in between.

This rearrangement joins TRBV5-1 to TRBJ2-3; TRBD1 matches 8 bases. This CDR3 has 12 residues. Germline loops: CDR1 SGHRS, CDR2 YFSETQ. After removal of 2 bases from V and 10 bases from J, the junction contained 3 bases not matched to a gene. The CDR3 coding sequence is TGCGCCAGCAGCTTAGACAGGGGTGCGCAGTATTTT. This encodes CASSLDRGAQYF.

This clone was seen once. The chain employs TRBV9 and TRBJ2-2; D unresolved. The V end was cut by 1 base, the J end by 3 bases, with 10 bases between. The CDR3 sequence is 15 residues long. Looked up from germline, CDR1 is SGDLS and CDR2 is YYNGEE. CDR3 in DNA: TGTGCCAGCAGCGTAACTGGTAGCTACACCGGGGAGCTGTTTTTT. Translated, it gives CASSVTGSYTGELFF.

J is TRBJ1-2 and V is TRBV28; D remains unclear. Looked up from germline, CDR1 is MDHEN and CDR2 is SYDVKM. V shed 1 base and J shed 1 base, with 10 bases lying between them. CDR3 length: 15 amino acids. This CDR3 reads CASSLSGRINYGYTF. For the CDR3, the DNA is TGTGCCAGCAGTTTATCAGGACGGATTAACTATGGCTACACCTTC.

The rearrangement joins TRBV6-4 to TRBJ2-1, with 10 bases fitting TRBD1. Per the germline V gene, CDR1 is MRHNA and CDR2 is SNTAGT. The CDR3 sequence is 14 residues long. Losses at the gene ends were 7 bases for V and 7 bases for J; bases not matched to a gene: 7. The CDR3 DNA reads as TGTGCCAGCAAACGGGACAGGGGCTGGAATGAGCAGTTCTTC. It yields the protein CASKRDRGWNEQFF.

The genes are TRBV29-1 and TRBJ2-7, with D tentatively TRBD2 (6 bases). The CDR3 extends over 13 amino acids. CDR1 is SQVTM, CDR2 ANQGSEA, per germline. V was pared by 7 bases and J by 3 bases, with 16 bases between. CDR3 in DNA: TGCAGCGCAAGCCCGGGACTCATCTACGAGCAGTACTTC. Its protein product is CSASPGLIYEQYF.

This chain connects TRBV6-5 to TRBJ1-6; 7 bases match TRBD1. Germline V gives CDR1 MNHEY, CDR2 SVGAGI. V was clipped by 7 bases and J by 4 bases; unmatched bases: 4. The CDR3 is 14 amino acids. CDR3 sequence reads: CASMGTEYNSPLHF. The CDR3 nucleotides are TGTGCCAGCATGGGGACAGAATATAATTCACCCCTCCACTTT.

This clone has just a few counts. The rearrangement uses TRBV24-1 and TRBJ1-5; TRBD1 agrees at 12 bases. The CDR3 spans 16 residues. Looked up from germline, CDR1 is KGHDR and CDR2 is SFDVKD. The J segment lost 4 bases and the V segment lost 4 bases, leaving 4 bases of the junction unmatched. As DNA, the CDR3 is TGTGCCACCAGTGACCCGGGACAGGGGGCGAATCAGCCCCAGCATTTT. The encoded protein is CATSDPGQGANQPQHF.

V gene TRBV4-1 combines with J gene TRBJ2-3; 13 bases fit TRBD2. Germline lookup yields CDR1 MGHRA and CDR2 YSYEKL. The junction had 9 bases not matched to a gene; V was cut back by 4 bases and J by 14 bases. The CDR3 covers 14 residues. The CDR3: CASSPGLAGEKGYF. The CDR3 DNA reads as TGCGCCAGCAGCCCAGGACTAGCGGGGGAGAAAGGGTATTTT.

This chain uses TRBV5-1 with TRBJ2-2; 8 nucleotides agree with TRBD1. The CDR3 is 14 residues long. Trimming took 0 bases from V and 5 from J; bases not matched to a gene: 0. In germline, CDR1 is SGHRS, CDR2 YFSETQ. The chain's CDR3 is CASSLGQGTGELFF. Here the CDR3 DNA reads TGCGCCAGCAGCTTGGGACAGGGGACCGGGGAGCTGTTTTTT.